These 3 T cell receptor beta chains were all obtained from the same sample, sequenced in a study of blood T cell repertoires in COVID-19. Repertoires were generated with immunoSEQ multiplex PCR, while TCRdb's copy carries only in-frame clones and drops some. Found here are approximately 220,000 clones, about four fifths of them singletons; the top ten hold roughly 8%. Sequencing used peripheral blood. The source of these receptors is a woman in her forties or fifties with acute or convalescent COVID-19.

The rearrangement links TRBV5-1 to TRBJ2-1; 8 bases line up with TRBD2. Per germline, CDR1 SGHRS and CDR2 YFSETQ. The V gene end was trimmed by 0 bases and the J gene end by 4 bases; junction bases not matched to a gene: 6. This CDR3 is 16 amino acids long. CDR3 in amino acids: CASSLGGSGMYNEQFF. CDR3 nucleotides: TGCGCCAGCAGCTTGGGTGGTAGCGGGATGTACAATGAGCAGTTCTTC.

The rearrangement uses TRBV18 and TRBJ2-7; TRBD1 matches at 10 bases. Looked up from germline, CDR1 is KGHSH and CDR2 is LQKENI. This CDR3 region has 16 residues. The V gene end was trimmed by 3 bases and the J gene end by 6 bases; junction bases not matched to a gene: 11. The CDR3 nucleotides read TGTGCCAGCTCACCTAGGACAGGGGGGACTTCGGGCGAGCAGTACTTC. As protein: CASSPRTGGTSGEQYF. The whole variable domain, remainder taken from reference TRBV18 and TRBJ2-7, is NAGVMQNPRHLVRRRGQEARLRCSPMKGHSHVYWYRQLPEEGLKFMVYLQKENIIDESGMPKERFSAEFPKEGPSILRIQQVVRGDSAAYFCASSPRTGGTSGEQYFGPGTRLTVT.

The chain is built from TRBV24-1 and TRBJ1-5, with TRBD1 matching 8 bases. The CDR3 consists of 15 residues. Germline V CDR1 and CDR2: KGHDR, SFDVKD. Trimming cost V 4 bases and J 2 bases; bases outside gene matches: 3. Here the CDR3 reads CATSETGQGNQPQHF. The CDR3 nucleotides are TGTGCCACCAGTGAAACGGGACAGGGCAATCAGCCCCAGCATTTT.